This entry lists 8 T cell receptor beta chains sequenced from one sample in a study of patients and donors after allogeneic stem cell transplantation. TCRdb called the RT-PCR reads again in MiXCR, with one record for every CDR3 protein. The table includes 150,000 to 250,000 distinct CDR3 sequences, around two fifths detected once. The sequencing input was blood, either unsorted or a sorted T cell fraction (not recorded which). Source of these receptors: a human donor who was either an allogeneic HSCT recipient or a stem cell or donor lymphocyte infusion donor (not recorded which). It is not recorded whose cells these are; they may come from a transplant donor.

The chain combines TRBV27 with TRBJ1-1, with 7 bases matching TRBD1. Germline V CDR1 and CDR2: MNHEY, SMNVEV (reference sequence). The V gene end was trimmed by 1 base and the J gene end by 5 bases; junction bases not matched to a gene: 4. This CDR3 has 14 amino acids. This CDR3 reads CASSLLQGRTEAFF. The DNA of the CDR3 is TGTGCCAGCAGTTTATTACAGGGGAGGACTGAAGCTTTCTTT.

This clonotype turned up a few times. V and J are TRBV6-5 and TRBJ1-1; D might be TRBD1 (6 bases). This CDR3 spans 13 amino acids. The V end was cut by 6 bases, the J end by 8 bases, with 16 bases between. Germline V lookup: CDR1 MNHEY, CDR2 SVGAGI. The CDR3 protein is CASSWTAEVEAFF. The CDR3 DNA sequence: TGTGCCAGCAGCTGGACAGCAGAGGTGGAAGCTTTCTTT.

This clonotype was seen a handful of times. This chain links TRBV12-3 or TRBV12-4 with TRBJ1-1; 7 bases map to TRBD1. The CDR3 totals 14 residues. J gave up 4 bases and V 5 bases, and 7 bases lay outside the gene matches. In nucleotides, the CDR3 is TGTGCCAGCAGTCCGGGACAGCGGATCACTGAAGCTTTCTTT. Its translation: CASSPGQRITEAFF.

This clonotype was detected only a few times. The CDR3 loop is CASSPAREQFF. In nucleotides, the CDR3 is TGTGCCAGCAGTCCCGCCAGGGAGCAGTTCTTC. The chain combines TRBV6-2 or TRBV6-3 with TRBJ2-1; D is ambiguous. Trimming removed 5 bases at V and 10 bases at J, with 9 bases between. Per germline, CDR1 MNHEY and CDR2 SVGEGT. This CDR3 has 11 amino acids.

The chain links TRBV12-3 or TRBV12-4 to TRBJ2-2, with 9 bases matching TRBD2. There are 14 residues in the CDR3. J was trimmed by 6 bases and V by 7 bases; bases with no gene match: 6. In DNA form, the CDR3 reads TGTGCCAGCACCGTAGCGGGAGTCGCCGGGGAGCTGTTTTTT. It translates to CASTVAGVAGELFF.

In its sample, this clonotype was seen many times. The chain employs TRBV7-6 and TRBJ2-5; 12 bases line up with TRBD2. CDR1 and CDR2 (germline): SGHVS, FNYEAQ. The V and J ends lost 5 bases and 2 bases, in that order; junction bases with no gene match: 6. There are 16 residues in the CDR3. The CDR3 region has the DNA TGTGCCAGCAGCATGACTAGCGGGAGAGCACAAGAGACCCAGTACTTC. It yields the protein CASSMTSGRAQETQYF.

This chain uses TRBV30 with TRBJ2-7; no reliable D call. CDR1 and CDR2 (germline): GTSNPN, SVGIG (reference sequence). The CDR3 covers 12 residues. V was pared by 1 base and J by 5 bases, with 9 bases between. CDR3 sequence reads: CAWSGTVHEQYF. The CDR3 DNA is TGTGCCTGGAGTGGGACGGTCCACGAGCAGTACTTC.

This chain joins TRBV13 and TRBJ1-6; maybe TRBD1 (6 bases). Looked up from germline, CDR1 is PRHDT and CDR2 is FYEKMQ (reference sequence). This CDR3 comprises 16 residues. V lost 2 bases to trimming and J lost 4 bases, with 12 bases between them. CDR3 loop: CASSLSGESYNSPLHF. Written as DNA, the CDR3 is TGTGCCAGCAGCTTATCAGGGGAATCGTATAATTCACCCCTCCACTTT.